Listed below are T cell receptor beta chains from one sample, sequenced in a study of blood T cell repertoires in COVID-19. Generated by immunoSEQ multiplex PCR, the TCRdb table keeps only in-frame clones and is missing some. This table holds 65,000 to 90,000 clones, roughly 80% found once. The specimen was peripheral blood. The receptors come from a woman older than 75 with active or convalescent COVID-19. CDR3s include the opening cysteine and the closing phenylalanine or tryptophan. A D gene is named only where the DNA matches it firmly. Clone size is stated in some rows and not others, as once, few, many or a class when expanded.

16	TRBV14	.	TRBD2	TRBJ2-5	CASSPRGGGVQETQYF	TGTGCCAGCAGCCCGAGGGGCGGGGGTGTCCAAGAGACCCAGTACTTC
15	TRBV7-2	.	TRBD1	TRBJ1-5	CASSLDQGAGQPQHF	TGTGCCAGCAGCTTAGATCAGGGGGCAGGTCAGCCCCAGCATTTT
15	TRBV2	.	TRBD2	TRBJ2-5	CASSDIAGGRETQYF	TGTGCCAGCAGTGATATAGCGGGGGGGCGAGAGACCCAGTACTTC
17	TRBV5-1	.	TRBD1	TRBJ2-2	CASSLLGQVGNAGELFF	TGCGCCAGCAGCTTGTTGGGACAGGTCGGCAACGCCGGGGAGCTGTTTTTT
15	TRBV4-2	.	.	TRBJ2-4	CASSQGAVAKNIQYF	TGTGCCAGCAGCCAGGGAGCGGTAGCCAAAAACATTCAGTACTTC
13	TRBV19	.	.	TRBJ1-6	CASRDILNSPLHF	TGTGCCAGCCGGGACATTTTAAATTCACCCCTCCACTTT
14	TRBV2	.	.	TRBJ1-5	CASRTEGSNQPQHF	TGTGCCAGCCGCACTGAGGGTAGCAATCAGCCCCAGCATTTT
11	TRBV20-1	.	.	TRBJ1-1	CSASTSTEAFF	TGCAGTGCTTCTACGTCGACTGAAGCTTTCTTT
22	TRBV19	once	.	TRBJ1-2	CATNTPDRWGSEVSEANYGYTF	TGTGCCACCAACACCCCCGACAGGTGGGGTTCAGAGGTATCGGAAGCTAACTATGGCTACACCTTC
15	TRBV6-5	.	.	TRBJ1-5	CASSYSGSFGQPQHF	TGTGCCAGCAGTTATTCAGGTTCTTTCGGTCAGCCCCAGCATTTT
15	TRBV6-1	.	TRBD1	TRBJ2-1	CASSEAGRGHDEQFF	TGTGCCAGCAGTGAAGCTGGCAGGGGGCACGATGAGCAGTTCTTC
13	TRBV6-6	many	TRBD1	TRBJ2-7	CASSRDSAYEQYF	TGTGCCAGCAGCCGGGACAGCGCCTACGAGCAGTACTTC
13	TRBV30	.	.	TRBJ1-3	CAWSVGEGNTIYF	TGTGCCTGGAGTGTAGGGGAAGGAAACACCATATATTTT
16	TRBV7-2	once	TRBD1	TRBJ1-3	CASSLKQGSFGNTIYF	TGTGCCAGCAGCTTAAAACAGGGGTCTTTCGGAAACACCATATATTTT
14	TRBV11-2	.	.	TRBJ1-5	CASSLVGGGQPQHF	TGTGCCAGCAGCTTAGTCGGGGGGGGTCAGCCCCAGCATTTT
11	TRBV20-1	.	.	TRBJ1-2	CSARVPASGTF	TGCAGTGCTAGAGTCCCGGCTTCAGGCACCTTC
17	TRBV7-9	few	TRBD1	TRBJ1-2	CASSLGSGTGANYGYTF	TGTGCCAGCAGCTTAGGTTCCGGGACAGGGGCCAACTATGGCTACACCTTC